The entry that follows covers one T cell receptor (beta chain) sequence. As yet, its antigen is unknown. This sample stems from a study of cytomegalovirus exposure and HLA in healthy donors. It was with 60 Vbeta and 13 Jbeta primers that the PCR ran. Here immunoSEQ multiplex PCR was the method, and the copy in TCRdb shows in-frame clones only, minus some. Of 150,000 to 200,000 clones in the sample, approximately 59% were seen once. Overall study results and limits: There was a cluster of highly shared sequence variants that was likely a sequencing artifact.

This TCR came from a middle-aged man in good health and CMV-seronegative. Material: PBMCs.

This CDR3 is CASSVHRGEAFF. CDR3 nucleotides: TGTGCCAGCAGCGTACACAGGGGAGAAGCTTTCTTT. The chain employs TRBV7-2 and TRBJ1-1; 7 bases map to TRBD1. Germline-derived CDR1 and CDR2 are SGHTA and FQGNSA. Trimming at V came to 5 bases and at J to 8 bases, leaving 5 bases not matched to a gene. This CDR3 is 12 amino acids long.